The TCR beta chain under discussion was sequenced for a study of T cells in Graves' hyperthyroidism and ophthalmopathy. Study results and caveats: From stable hyperthyroidism, ophthalmopathy was set apart by a 13 V-J model.

The CDR3 has 16 residues. Germline CDR1 and CDR2: MDHEN and SYDVKM. This clonotype was recorded at least ten times. The antigen remains unidentified. One junction end does not reproduce the germline sequence, and a read error may be involved. The TCR beta CDR3 regions underwent amplification using RNA transcripts as the source. When the TCR CDR3 underwent first-round RT-PCR, the HTBI primer set was used. TCRdb re-derived calls from the multiplex PCR reads in MiXCR, one entry per CDR3 protein. The data show 640,000 or so distinct CDR3 sequences, roughly 14% seen once. V and J are TRBV28 and TRBJ1-1, with D maybe TRBD1 (5 bases). This TCR was recovered from a woman in her thirties or forties with Graves' ophthalmopathy. Sequencing used blood. The CDR3 bases are TGTGCCAGCAGTTTAGGGGGGTACCAGATGAACGCTGAAGCTTTCTTT. Translation: CASSLGGYQMNAEAFF. Supplemented by reference TRBV28 and TRBJ1-1, the full variable domain reads DVKVTQSSRYLVKRTGEKVFLECVQDMDHENMFWYRQDPGLGLRLIYFSYDVKMKEKGDIPEGYSVSREKKERFSLILESASTNQTSMYLCASSLGGYQMNAEAFFGQGTRLTVV.